This TCR beta chain was captured in a study of cytomegalovirus exposure and HLA in healthy donors. Study at large: Some 200 million T cells yielded fewer than 120 million unique TCR beta sequences in earlier analysis. Study-wide points: What a later analysis showed was that several of the most significant clusters appeared linked to common viral pathogens. Cytomegalovirus association was listed for around 170 TCR beta chains. Reported performance of the classifier showed diagnosis of cytomegalovirus status with high specificity and sensitivity.

PCR employed 60 Vbeta and 13 Jbeta primers. The data were produced by immunoSEQ multiplex PCR, yet TCRdb's version contains in-frame clones alone and is incomplete. The data show roughly 120,000 clones, with 75% to 85% seen just once and roughly 2% held by the top ten. Concerning this clone: No antigen is known for it.

The germline gives CDR1 GTSNPN, CDR2 SVGIG (reference sequence). J gave up 7 bases and V 0 bases, and 8 bases lay outside the gene matches. This CDR3 spans 15 amino acids. The V call is TRBV30, the J call TRBJ2-2; TRBD1 matches 7 bases. This clonotype was obtained from a young man in good health and CMV-seronegative. Sequenced input: PBMCs. The CDR3, as DNA: TGTGCCTGGAGTGTACAGGGGCGCTGGGGCGGGGAGCTGTTTTTT. Protein sequence: CAWSVQGRWGGELFF.